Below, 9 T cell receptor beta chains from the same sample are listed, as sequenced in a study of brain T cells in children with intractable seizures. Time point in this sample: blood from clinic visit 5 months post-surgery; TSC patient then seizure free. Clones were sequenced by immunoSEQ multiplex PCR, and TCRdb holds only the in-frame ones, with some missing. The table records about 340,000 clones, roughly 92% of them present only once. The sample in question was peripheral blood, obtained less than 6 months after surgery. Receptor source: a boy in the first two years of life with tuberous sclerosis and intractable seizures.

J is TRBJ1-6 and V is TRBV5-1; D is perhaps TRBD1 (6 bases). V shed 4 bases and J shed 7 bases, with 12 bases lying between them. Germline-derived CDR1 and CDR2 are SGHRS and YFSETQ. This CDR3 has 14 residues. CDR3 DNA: TGCGCCAGCAGCCTGGACAGCGCGAATTCACCCCTCCACTTT. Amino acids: CASSLDSANSPLHF.

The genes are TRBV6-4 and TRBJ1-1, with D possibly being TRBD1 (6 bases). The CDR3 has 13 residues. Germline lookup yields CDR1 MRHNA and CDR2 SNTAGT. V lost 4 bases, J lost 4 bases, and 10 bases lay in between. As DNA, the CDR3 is TGTGCCAGCAGTGCCACAGGGTTCACTGAAGCTTTCTTT. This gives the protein CASSATGFTEAFF.

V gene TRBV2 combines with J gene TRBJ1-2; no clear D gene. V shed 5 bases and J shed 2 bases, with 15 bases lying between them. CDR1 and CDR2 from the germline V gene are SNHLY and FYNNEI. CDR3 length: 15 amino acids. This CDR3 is CASSLKATENYGYTF. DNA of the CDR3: TGTGCCAGCAGTCTAAAGGCAACAGAAAACTATGGCTACACCTTC.

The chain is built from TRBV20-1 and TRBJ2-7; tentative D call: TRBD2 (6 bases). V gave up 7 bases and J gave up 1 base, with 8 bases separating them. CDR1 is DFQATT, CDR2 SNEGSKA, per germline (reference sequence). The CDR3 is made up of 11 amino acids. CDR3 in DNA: TGCAGTGTTGGGGGGTCCTACGAGCAGTACTTC. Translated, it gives CSVGGSYEQYF.

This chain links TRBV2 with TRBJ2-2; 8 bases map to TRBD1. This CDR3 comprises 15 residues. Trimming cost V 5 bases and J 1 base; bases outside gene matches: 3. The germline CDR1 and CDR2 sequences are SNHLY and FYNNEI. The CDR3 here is CASSYDRGNTGELFF. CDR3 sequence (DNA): TGTGCCAGCAGTTACGACAGGGGGAACACCGGGGAGCTGTTTTTT.

The CDR3 DNA sequence: TGCGCCAGCAGTCAATTTTTGTCGTTCATTTTTGACAGGGGATCCCACAAGGAGACCCAGTACTTC. Translated, it gives CASSQFLSFIFDRGSHKETQYF. The V gene is TRBV23-1, the J gene TRBJ2-5; TRBD1 aligns across 8 bases. TRBV23-1 is identified as an open reading frame with a role that is uncertain. The V and J ends lost 1 base and 5 bases, in that order; junction bases with no gene match: 27. The CDR3 spans 22 residues.

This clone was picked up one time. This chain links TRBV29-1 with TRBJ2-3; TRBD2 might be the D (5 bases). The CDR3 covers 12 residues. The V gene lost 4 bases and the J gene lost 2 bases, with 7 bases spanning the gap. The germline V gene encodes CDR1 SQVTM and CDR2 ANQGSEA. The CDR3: CSVAGNTDTQYF. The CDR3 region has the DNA TGCAGCGTTGCGGGAAACACAGATACGCAGTATTTT.

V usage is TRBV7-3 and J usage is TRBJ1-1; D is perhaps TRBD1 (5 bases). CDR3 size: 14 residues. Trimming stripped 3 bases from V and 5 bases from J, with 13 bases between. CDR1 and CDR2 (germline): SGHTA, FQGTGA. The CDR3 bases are TGTGCCAGCAGCTTCGACAGTTGGAGGACTGAAGCTTTCTTT. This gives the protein CASSFDSWRTEAFF.

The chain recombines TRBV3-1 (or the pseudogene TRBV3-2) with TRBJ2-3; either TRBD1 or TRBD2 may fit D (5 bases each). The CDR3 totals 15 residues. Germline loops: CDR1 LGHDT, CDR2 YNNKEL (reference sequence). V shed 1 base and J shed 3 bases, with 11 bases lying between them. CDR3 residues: CASSQAGRWTDTQYF. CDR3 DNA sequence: TGTGCCAGCAGCCAAGCGGGGCGTTGGACAGATACGCAGTATTTT.